These T cell receptor beta chains were read from a single sample in a study of blood T cell repertoires in COVID-19. Repertoires were generated with immunoSEQ multiplex PCR, while TCRdb's copy carries only in-frame clones and drops some. Of more than 150,000 clones listed, around nine tenths are singletons. The specimen was peripheral blood. Source of these receptors: a man aged 35 to 55 with acute or convalescent COVID-19. The CDR3 runs from the conserved cysteine through the conserved F or W. The D gene is left open where the match is weak. Clone sizes are given selectively: once, few, many, or a class where the clone is expanded.

j_gene,v_gene,abundance,d_gene,CDR3aa,CDR3nt
TRBJ2-7,TRBV29-1,-,TRBD1,CSVPGTGRREQYF,TGCAGCGTCCCCGGGACAGGGAGACGCGAGCAGTACTTC
TRBJ2-1,TRBV5-1,-,TRBD2,CASSFEAGRNNEQFF,TGCGCCAGCAGCTTCGAAGCGGGGAGAAACAATGAGCAGTTCTTC
TRBJ2-5,TRBV18,-,-,CASSPPAFQETQYF,TGTGCCAGCTCACCACCGGCTTTTCAAGAGACCCAGTACTTC
TRBJ2-3,TRBV29-1,-,-,CSVVSFLTDTQYF,TGCAGCGTTGTTTCCTTTCTCACAGATACGCAGTATTTT
TRBJ2-5,TRBV5-5,-,TRBD2,CASRERGLNQETQYF,TGTGCCAGCAGGGAGCGGGGGTTAAACCAAGAGACCCAGTACTTC
TRBJ2-5,TRBV7-2,once,TRBD2,CASSQSGLPQETQYF,TGTGCCAGCAGCCAATCGGGACTACCTCAAGAGACCCAGTACTTC
TRBJ2-7,TRBV28,-,-,CASTPRWEVDSYEQYF,TGTGCCAGCACTCCCCGGTGGGAGGTTGACTCCTACGAGCAGTACTTC
TRBJ1-1,TRBV5-1,-,-,CASSLMTGTEAFF,TGCGCCAGCAGCCTGATGACAGGTACTGAAGCTTTCTTT
TRBJ2-7,TRBV6-5,-,TRBD1,CASFTPDRSYEQYF,TGTGCCAGCTTTACCCCGGACAGGTCCTACGAGCAGTACTTC
TRBJ1-1,TRBV12-5,-,-,CASGLVETEAFF,TGTGCTAGTGGTTTGGTGGAGACTGAAGCTTTCTTT
TRBJ1-2,TRBV9,-,-,CASSVGQHYNYGYTF,TGTGCCAGCAGCGTCGGACAGCACTATAACTATGGCTACACCTTC
TRBJ2-3,TRBV29-1,few,TRBD2,CSSKKQTGGPGGLQYF,TGCAGCTCTAAAAAGCAGACGGGGGGTCCCGGCGGGTTGCAGTATTTT
TRBJ2-7,TRBV5-6,-,TRBD1,CASSLNRGPTYEQYF,TGTGCCAGCAGCTTGAACAGGGGCCCCACCTACGAGCAGTACTTC
TRBJ2-5,TRBV5-1,-,TRBD2,CASRPGLAGGPETQYF,TGCGCCAGCAGGCCGGGACTAGCGGGGGGGCCGGAGACCCAGTACTTC
TRBJ1-2,TRBV6-1,-,-,CASSDLDWDGYTF,TGTGCCAGCAGTGATCTCGACTGGGATGGCTACACCTTC
TRBJ1-5,TRBV3-1/TRBV3-2,-,-,CASSQRSNQPQHF,TGTGCCAGCAGCCAGAGGAGCAATCAGCCCCAGCATTTT
TRBJ2-5,TRBV29-1,-,-,CSVEVPRLAETQYF,TGCAGCGTTGAAGTTCCGCGGCTAGCGGAGACCCAGTACTTC
TRBJ1-3,TRBV7-9,-,TRBD1,CASSLTGGSGNTIYF,TGTGCCAGCAGCTTGACAGGGGGCTCTGGAAACACCATATATTTT
TRBJ2-3,TRBV15,-,-,CATSRDSVERTQYF,TGTGCCACCAGCAGAGATTCTGTAGAGCGAACGCAGTATTTT
TRBJ1-2,TRBV5-4,few,-,CASSLPAQGNYGYTF,TGTGCCAGCAGCTTGCCCGCCCAGGGGAACTATGGCTACACCTTC
TRBJ1-1,TRBV5-1,-,-,CASSLTPQGSTEAFF,TGCGCCAGCAGCCTCACCCCTCAGGGGTCCACTGAAGCTTTCTTT
TRBJ1-1,TRBV5-6,-,-,CASSLTVNTEAFF,TGTGCCAGCAGCTTGACAGTGAACACTGAAGCTTTCTTT
TRBJ2-5,TRBV11-2,-,TRBD2,CASSLRLAPPQTQYF,TGTGCCAGCAGCCTGAGACTAGCCCCCCCACAGACCCAGTACTTC
TRBJ2-7,TRBV6-5,-,TRBD2,CASTRGGFESYEQYF,TGTGCCAGCACTCGGGGGGGTTTTGAATCCTACGAGCAGTACTTC
TRBJ1-2,TRBV27,-,-,CASSLLGGLGYTF,TGTGCCAGCAGTTTATTGGGGGGGCTTGGCTACACCTTC
TRBJ2-3,TRBV11-2,-,TRBD1,CASSLLGGTGSTDTQYF,TGTGCCAGCAGCTTACTGGGGGGGACAGGGTCGACAGATACGCAGTATTTT
TRBJ1-2,TRBV7-9,many,-,CASSLGAGKNYGYTF,TGTGCCAGCAGCTTAGGGGCAGGGAAAAACTATGGCTACACCTTC
TRBJ1-1,TRBV19,-,TRBD1,CASKQGSTEAFF,TGTGCCAGTAAACAGGGGTCCACTGAAGCTTTCTTT
TRBJ1-2,TRBV19,-,TRBD1,CASHQPGGIGYTF,TGTGCCAGTCATCAACCAGGGGGCATTGGCTACACCTTC
TRBJ2-3,TRBV6-4,-,TRBD2,CASLGLAGEADTQYF,TGTGCCAGCTTGGGACTAGCGGGGGAGGCAGATACGCAGTATTTT
TRBJ2-2,TRBV7-6,-,TRBD2,CASSYRLAGGVNTGELFF,TGTGCCAGCAGCTATCGGTTAGCGGGGGGCGTGAACACCGGGGAGCTGTTTTTT
TRBJ2-7,TRBV5-1,-,TRBD2,CASTLAGSRAYEQYF,TGCGCCAGCACTTTAGCGGGGTCCCGGGCCTACGAGCAGTACTTC
TRBJ1-2,TRBV2,-,-,CASEVPGGYTF,TGTGCCAGTGAGGTTCCGGGAGGCTACACCTTC
TRBJ2-5,TRBV6-5,-,-,CANSRGDKETQYF,TGTGCCAACTCCCGGGGAGACAAAGAGACCCAGTACTTC
TRBJ2-1,TRBV5-1,-,-,CASSLLHPGANEQFF,TGCGCCAGCAGCTTGTTACACCCAGGGGCCAATGAGCAGTTCTTC
TRBJ1-3,TRBV2,-,TRBD1,CATDPGQGNTIYF,TGTGCCACCGACCCGGGACAGGGAAACACCATATATTTT
TRBJ1-2,TRBV5-4,-,TRBD1,CASSHRDSSNPNYGYTF,TGTGCCAGCAGCCACCGGGACAGTTCTAACCCAAACTATGGCTACACCTTC
TRBJ2-1,TRBV11-3,-,-,CASSFGHNNEQFF,TGTGCCAGCAGCTTCGGACACAACAATGAGCAGTTCTTC
TRBJ1-1,TRBV10-2,-,-,CASNGPPGEAFF,TGCGCCAGCAATGGCCCTCCGGGTGAAGCTTTCTTT
TRBJ2-5,TRBV19,-,-,CASSILGLAETQYF,TGTGCCAGTAGTATACTGGGCTTGGCGGAGACCCAGTACTTC
TRBJ1-3,TRBV5-1,-,TRBD1,CASRRTGGENTIYF,TGCGCCAGCAGGAGGACAGGGGGAGAAAACACCATATATTTT
TRBJ2-5,TRBV18,-,TRBD2,CASSPPYPAGRPGEETQYF,TGTGCCAGCTCACCACCGTATCCAGCGGGGCGCCCCGGGGAAGAGACCCAGTACTTC
TRBJ1-5,TRBV2,-,TRBD1,CASRATGGNQPQHF,TGTGCCAGCAGGGCAACAGGGGGCAATCAGCCCCAGCATTTT
TRBJ2-2,TRBV4-3,-,TRBD1,CASSQEPGQADGELFF,TGCGCCAGCAGCCAAGAACCCGGACAGGCAGACGGGGAGCTGTTTTTT
TRBJ1-4,TRBV5-1,-,-,CASSLALSATNEKLFF,TGCGCCAGCAGCTTGGCCCTCAGTGCAACTAATGAAAAACTGTTTTTT
TRBJ2-7,TRBV27,-,TRBD1,CASSSLSGTGGPNEQYF,TGTGCCAGCAGTTCCCTATCCGGGACAGGGGGCCCCAACGAGCAGTACTTC
TRBJ2-7,TRBV11-2,-,TRBD2,CASSYGGWRLSSYEQYF,TGTGCCAGCAGCTACGGGGGGTGGCGGTTAAGCTCCTACGAGCAGTACTTC
TRBJ1-1,TRBV15,-,-,CATTGGGGTEAFF,TGTGCCACCACCGGAGGAGGAGGCACTGAAGCTTTCTTT
TRBJ2-3,TRBV7-3,-,-,CASSLGGATDTQYF,TGTGCCAGCAGCTTAGGGGGGGCCACAGATACGCAGTATTTT
TRBJ1-2,TRBV7-2,-,-,CASSLRGSGMRGYTF,TGTGCCAGCAGCTTAAGGGGCAGTGGTATGCGTGGCTACACCTTC
TRBJ2-7,TRBV28,once,-,CASSLPGFDEQYF,TGTGCCAGCAGTTTACCAGGGTTTGACGAGCAGTACTTC
TRBJ2-7,TRBV19,-,-,CASSIAGGAAGEQYF,TGTGCCAGTAGTATAGCTGGAGGGGCCGCCGGGGAGCAGTACTTC
TRBJ1-2,TRBV3-1/TRBV3-2,-,TRBD1,CASSPTPRQGGYGYTF,TGTGCCAGCAGCCCCACCCCCCGACAGGGGGGCTATGGCTACACCTTC
TRBJ2-5,TRBV27,-,TRBD1,CASSFRTGGLQETQYF,TGTGCCAGCAGTTTCCGGACAGGGGGGCTTCAAGAGACCCAGTACTTC